This T cell receptor beta chain was sequenced in a study of T-cell reconstitution after alpha-beta-depleted transplantation in children. Study-wide results and caveats: Certain patients had high TCRbeta diversity at day 60, and it came from recipient T cells and thymic progenitors that survived.

Preparation of the TCRbeta library used unique molecular identifiers. Each CDR3 protein is one row after TCRdb ran MiXCR on the PCR reads. In the table there are under 85,000 distinct CDR3 sequences, 18% of which are singletons. A few counts support this clonotype. Its antigen is still unknown. V shed 4 bases and J shed 2 bases, with 7 bases lying between them. This CDR3 region has 13 residues. The germline CDR1 and CDR2 sequences are SNHLY and FYNNEI. Sequenced here: PBMCs, mostly from graft donor cells, sampled 360 days after TCRalphabeta/CD19-depleted stem cell transplant. The chain is built from TRBV2 and TRBJ2-3, with D unclear. This TCR was sampled from a male patient between 2 and 10 years old who had a stem cell transplant for acute lymphoblastic leukemia, so the T cells may come from the graft donor. CDR3 residues: CASSGLLTDTQYF. The CDR3 coding sequence is TGTGCCAGCAGTGGACTGCTCACAGATACGCAGTATTTT. The full variable domain, in which reference TRBV2 and TRBJ2-3 provide the parts outside the CDR3, is EPEVTQTPSHQVTQMGQEVILRCVPISNHLYFYWYRQILGQKVEFLVSFYNNEISEKSEIFDDQFSVERPDGSNFTLKIRSTKLEDSAMYFCASSGLLTDTQYFGPGTRLTVL.